The text below deals with one T cell receptor (beta chain). Amplification started from genomic DNA. Multiplex PCR with 30 forward and 13 reverse primers amplified the TCR beta CDR3. TCRdb independently ran MiXCR on the multiplex PCR reads; one entry per CDR3 protein. The sample lists more than 250,000 distinct CDR3 sequences, 40% to 50% seen once, with around 15% in the top ten. This record belongs to a study of type 1 and type 2 diabetes patients. Overall study: From PBMCs, CD4+ and CD8+ T cells were isolated by magnetic microbeads.

This CDR3 spans 13 amino acids. Germline values: CDR1 DFQATT, CDR2 SNEGSKA (reference sequence). The V and J ends lost 8 bases and 8 bases, in that order; junction bases with no gene match: 10. The sequencing input was peripheral blood mononuclear cells (PBMCs). The V gene is TRBV20-1, the J gene TRBJ1-4; the match to TRBD1 covers 8 bases. The TCR was taken from a man aged 18 to 30 with type 2 diabetes. CDR3 in DNA: TGCAGTCCACTGGACAGGGAAAGCGAAAAACTGTTTTTT. This encodes CSPLDRESEKLFF.